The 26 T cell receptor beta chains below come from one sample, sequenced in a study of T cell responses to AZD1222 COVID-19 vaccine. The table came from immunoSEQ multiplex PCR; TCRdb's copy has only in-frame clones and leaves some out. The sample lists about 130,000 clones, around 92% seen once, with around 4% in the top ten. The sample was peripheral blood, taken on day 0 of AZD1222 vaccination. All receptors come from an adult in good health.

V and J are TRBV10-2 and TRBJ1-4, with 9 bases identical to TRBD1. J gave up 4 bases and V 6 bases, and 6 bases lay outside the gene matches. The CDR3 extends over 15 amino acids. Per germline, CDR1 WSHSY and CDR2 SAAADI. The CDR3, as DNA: TGCGCCAGCAGCGTGGGACAGGGTCTTAATGAAAAACTGTTTTTT. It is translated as CASSVGQGLNEKLFF.

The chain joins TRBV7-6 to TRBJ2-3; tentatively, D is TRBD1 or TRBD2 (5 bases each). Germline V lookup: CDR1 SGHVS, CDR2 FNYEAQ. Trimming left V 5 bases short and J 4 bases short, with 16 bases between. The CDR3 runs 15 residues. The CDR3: CASSESTGPADTQYF. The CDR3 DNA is TGTGCCAGCAGCGAGTCCACGGGGCCTGCAGATACGCAGTATTTT. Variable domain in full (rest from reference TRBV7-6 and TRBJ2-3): GAGVSQSPRYKVTKRGQDVALRCDPISGHVSLYWYRQALGQGPEFLTYFNYEAQQDKSGLPNDRFSAERPEGSISTLTIQRTEQRDSAMYRCASSESTGPADTQYFGPGTRLTVL.

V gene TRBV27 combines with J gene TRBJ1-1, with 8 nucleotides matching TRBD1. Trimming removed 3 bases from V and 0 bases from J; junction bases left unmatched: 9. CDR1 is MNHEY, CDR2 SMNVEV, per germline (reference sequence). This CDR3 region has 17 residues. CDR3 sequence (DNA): TGTGCCAGCAGTTTGAGAGACAGGGGTTCCTTGAACACTGAAGCTTTCTTT. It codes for CASSLRDRGSLNTEAFF.

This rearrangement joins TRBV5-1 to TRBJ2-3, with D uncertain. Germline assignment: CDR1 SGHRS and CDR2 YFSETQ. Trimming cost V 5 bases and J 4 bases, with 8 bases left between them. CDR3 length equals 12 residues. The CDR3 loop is CASRESADTQYF. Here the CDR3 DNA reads TGCGCCAGCAGAGAGTCCGCAGATACGCAGTATTTT.

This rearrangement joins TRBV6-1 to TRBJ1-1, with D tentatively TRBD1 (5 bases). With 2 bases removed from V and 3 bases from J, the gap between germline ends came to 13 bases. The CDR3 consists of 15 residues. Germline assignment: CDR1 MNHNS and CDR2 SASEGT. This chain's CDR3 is CASSELVTAYTEAFF. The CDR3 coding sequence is TGTGCCAGCAGTGAATTAGTGACAGCTTACACTGAAGCTTTCTTT.

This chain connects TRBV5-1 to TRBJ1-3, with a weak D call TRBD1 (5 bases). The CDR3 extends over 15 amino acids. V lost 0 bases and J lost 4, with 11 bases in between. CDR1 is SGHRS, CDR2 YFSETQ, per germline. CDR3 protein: CASSLEGNRGNTIYF. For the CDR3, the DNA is TGCGCCAGCAGCTTGGAGGGGAATAGGGGAAACACCATATATTTT.

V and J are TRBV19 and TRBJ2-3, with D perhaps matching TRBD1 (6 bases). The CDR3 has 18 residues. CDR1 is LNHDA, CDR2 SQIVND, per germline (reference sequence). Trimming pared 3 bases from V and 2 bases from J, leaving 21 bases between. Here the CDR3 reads CASSIRAWGPGDTDTQYF. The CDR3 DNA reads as TGTGCCAGTAGTATTAGGGCGTGGGGACCAGGGGACACAGATACGCAGTATTTT.

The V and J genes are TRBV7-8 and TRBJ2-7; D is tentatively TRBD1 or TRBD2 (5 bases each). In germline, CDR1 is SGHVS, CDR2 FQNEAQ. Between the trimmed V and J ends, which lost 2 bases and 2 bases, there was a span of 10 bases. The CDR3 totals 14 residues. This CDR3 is CASSLREGTYEQYF. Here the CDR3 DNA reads TGTGCCAGCAGCTTAAGAGAGGGGACCTACGAGCAGTACTTC. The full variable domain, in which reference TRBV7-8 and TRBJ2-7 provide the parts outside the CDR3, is GAGVSQSPRYKVAKRGQDVALRCDPISGHVSLFWYQQALGQGPEFLTYFQNEAQLDKSGLPSDRFFAERPEGSVSTLKIQRTQQEDSAVYLCASSLREGTYEQYFGPGTRLTVT.

For the CDR3, the DNA is TGTGCCTGGAGTGCGAAGGGAATTGGCAATCAGCCCCAGCATTTT. This sequence encodes CAWSAKGIGNQPQHF. The chain employs TRBV30 and TRBJ1-5, with D uncertain. Deletions cut 1 base from V and 2 bases from J, with 12 bases between. Germline-derived CDR1 and CDR2 are GTSNPN and SVGIG (reference sequence). This CDR3 comprises 15 residues.

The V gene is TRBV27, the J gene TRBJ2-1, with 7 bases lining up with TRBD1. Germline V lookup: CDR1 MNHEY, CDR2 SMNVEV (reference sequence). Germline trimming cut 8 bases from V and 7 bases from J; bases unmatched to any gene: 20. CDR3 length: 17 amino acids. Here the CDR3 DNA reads TGTGCCAGCCGTCGGCCTCTCCTAGGGGGCATTTTGAATGAGCAGTTCTTC. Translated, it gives CASRRPLLGGILNEQFF.

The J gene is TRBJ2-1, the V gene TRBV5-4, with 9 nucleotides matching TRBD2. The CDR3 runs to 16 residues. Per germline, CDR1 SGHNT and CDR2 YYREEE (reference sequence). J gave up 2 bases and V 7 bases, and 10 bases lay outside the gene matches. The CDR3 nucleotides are TGTGCCAGCCTCCCCGGCGGGGGGGGACCCTACAATGAGCAGTTCTTC. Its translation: CASLPGGGGPYNEQFF. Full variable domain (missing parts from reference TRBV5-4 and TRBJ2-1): ETGVTQSPTHLIKTRGQQVTLRCSSQSGHNTVSWYQQALGQGPQFIFQYYREEENGRGNFPPRFSGLQFPNYSSELNVNALELDDSALYLCASLPGGGGPYNEQFFGPGTRLTVL.

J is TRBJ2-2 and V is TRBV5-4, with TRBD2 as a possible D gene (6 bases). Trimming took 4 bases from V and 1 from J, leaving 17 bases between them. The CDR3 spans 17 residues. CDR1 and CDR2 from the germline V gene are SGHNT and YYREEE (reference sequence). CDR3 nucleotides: TGTGCCAGCAGCGACGGCAGGAGGGGTGGGAACACCGGGGAGCTGTTTTTT. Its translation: CASSDGRRGGNTGELFF. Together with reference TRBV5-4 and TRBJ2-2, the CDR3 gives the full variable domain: ETGVTQSPTHLIKTRGQQVTLRCSSQSGHNTVSWYQQALGQGPQFIFQYYREEENGRGNFPPRFSGLQFPNYSSELNVNALELDDSALYLCASSDGRRGGNTGELFFGEGSRLTVL.

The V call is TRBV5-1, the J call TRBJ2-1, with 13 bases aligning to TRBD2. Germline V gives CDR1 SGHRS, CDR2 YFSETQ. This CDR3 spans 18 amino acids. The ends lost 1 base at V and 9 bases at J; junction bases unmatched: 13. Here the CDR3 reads CASSLTRGTSGANFEQFF. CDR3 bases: TGCGCCAGCAGCTTGACTCGTGGGACTAGCGGGGCCAATTTTGAGCAGTTCTTC.

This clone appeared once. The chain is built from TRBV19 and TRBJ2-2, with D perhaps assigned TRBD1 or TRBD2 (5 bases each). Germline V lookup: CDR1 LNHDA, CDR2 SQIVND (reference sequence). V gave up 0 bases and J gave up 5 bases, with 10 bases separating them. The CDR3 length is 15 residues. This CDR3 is CASSIDRWGTGELFF. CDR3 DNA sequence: TGTGCCAGTAGTATAGATCGATGGGGGACCGGGGAGCTGTTTTTT.

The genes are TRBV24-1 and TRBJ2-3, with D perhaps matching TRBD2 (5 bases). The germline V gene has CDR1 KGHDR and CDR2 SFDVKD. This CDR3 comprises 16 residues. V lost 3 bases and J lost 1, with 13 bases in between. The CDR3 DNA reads TGTGCCACCAGTGATCCCCGGGCCGGGGGCACAGATACGCAGTATTTT. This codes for CATSDPRAGGTDTQYF.

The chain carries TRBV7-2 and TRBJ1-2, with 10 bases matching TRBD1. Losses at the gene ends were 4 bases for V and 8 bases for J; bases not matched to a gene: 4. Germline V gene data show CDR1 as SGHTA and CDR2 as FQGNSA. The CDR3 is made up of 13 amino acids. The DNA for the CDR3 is TGTGCCAGCAGCTCCGGGACAGGGGTCGGCTACACCTTC. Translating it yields CASSSGTGVGYTF. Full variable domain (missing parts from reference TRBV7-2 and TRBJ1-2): GAGVSQSPSNKVTEKGKDVELRCDPISGHTALYWYRQSLGQGLEFLIYFQGNSAPDKSGLPSDRFSAERTGGSVSTLTIQRTQQEDSAVYLCASSSGTGVGYTFGSGTRLTVV.

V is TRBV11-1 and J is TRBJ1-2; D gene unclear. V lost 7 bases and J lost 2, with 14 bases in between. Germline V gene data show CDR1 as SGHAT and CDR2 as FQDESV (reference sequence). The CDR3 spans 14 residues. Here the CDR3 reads CASTPGRLNYGYTF. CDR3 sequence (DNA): TGTGCCAGCACCCCAGGACGGTTAAACTATGGCTACACCTTC.

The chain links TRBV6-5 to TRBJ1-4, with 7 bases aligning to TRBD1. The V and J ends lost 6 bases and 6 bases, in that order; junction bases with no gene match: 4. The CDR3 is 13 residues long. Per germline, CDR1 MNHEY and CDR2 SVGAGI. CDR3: CASRRQGYEKLFF. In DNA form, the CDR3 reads TGTGCCAGCAGAAGACAGGGTTATGAAAAACTGTTTTTT.

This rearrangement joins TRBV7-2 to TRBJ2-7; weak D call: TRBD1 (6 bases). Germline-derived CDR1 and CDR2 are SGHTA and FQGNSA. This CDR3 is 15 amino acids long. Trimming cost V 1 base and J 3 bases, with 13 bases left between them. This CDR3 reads CASSLVWTAGYEQYF. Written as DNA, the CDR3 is TGTGCCAGCAGCTTAGTCTGGACAGCTGGCTACGAGCAGTACTTC.

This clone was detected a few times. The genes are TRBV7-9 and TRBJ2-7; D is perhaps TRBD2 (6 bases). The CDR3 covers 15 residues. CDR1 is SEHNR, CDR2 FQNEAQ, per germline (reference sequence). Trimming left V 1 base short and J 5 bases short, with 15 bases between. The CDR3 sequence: CASSLVTSFFHEQYF. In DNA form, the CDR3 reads TGTGCCAGCAGCTTAGTCACTAGCTTCTTCCACGAGCAGTACTTC.

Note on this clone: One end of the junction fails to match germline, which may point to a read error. CDR3 DNA: TGTGCTAGCAGCTTAGGGGGGTCAGATACGCAGTATTTT. It is translated as CASSLGGSDTQYF. The chain has TRBV7-7 and TRBJ2-3; the D call may be TRBD1 or TRBD2 (6 bases each). From germline, CDR1 is SSHAT and CDR2 FNYEAQ (reference sequence). CDR3 length: 13 amino acids. Full variable domain (outside the CDR3, taken from reference TRBV7-7 and TRBJ2-3): GAGVSQSPRYKVTKRGQDVTLRCDPISSHATLYWYQQALGQGPEFLTYFNYEAQPDKSGLPSDRFSAERPEGSISTLTIQRTEQRDSAMYRCASSLGGSDTQYFGPGTRLTVL.

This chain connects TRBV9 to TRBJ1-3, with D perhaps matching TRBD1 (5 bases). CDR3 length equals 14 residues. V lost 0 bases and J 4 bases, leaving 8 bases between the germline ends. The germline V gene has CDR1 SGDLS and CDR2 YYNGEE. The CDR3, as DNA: TGTGCCAGCAGCGTAGGAGGGGCAGGAAACACCATATATTTT. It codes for CASSVGGAGNTIYF. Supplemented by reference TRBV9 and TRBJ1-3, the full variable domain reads DSGVTQTPKHLITATGQRVTLRCSPRSGDLSVYWYQQSLDQGLQFLIQYYNGEERAKGNILERFSAQQFPDLHSELNLSSLELGDSALYFCASSVGGAGNTIYFGEGSWLTVV.

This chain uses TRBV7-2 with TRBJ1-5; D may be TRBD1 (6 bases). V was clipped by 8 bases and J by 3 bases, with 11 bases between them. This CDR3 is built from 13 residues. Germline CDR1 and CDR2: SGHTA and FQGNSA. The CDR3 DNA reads TGTGCCAGCGGCGCAGGGGACAATCAGCCCCAGCATTTT. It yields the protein CASGAGDNQPQHF.

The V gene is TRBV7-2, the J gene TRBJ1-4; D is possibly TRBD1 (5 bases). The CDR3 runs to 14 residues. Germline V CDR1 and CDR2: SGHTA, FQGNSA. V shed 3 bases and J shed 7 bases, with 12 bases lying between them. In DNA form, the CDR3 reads TGTGCCAGCAGCTTGGGCAGGGTGGGTGAAAAACTGTTTTTT. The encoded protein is CASSLGRVGEKLFF.

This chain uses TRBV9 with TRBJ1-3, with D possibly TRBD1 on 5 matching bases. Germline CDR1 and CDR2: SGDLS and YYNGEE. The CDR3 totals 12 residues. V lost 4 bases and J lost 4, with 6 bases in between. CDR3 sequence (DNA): TGTGCCAGCAGCCCAGGGGGAAACACCATATATTTT. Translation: CASSPGGNTIYF.

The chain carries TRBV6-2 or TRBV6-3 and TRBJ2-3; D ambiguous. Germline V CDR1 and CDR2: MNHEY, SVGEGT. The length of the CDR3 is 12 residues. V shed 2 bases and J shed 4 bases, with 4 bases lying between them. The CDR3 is CASSYAPDTQYF. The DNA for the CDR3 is TGTGCCAGCAGTTACGCACCAGATACGCAGTATTTT.